One sample yielded the 25 T cell receptor beta chains listed below, sequenced in a study of blood T cell repertoires in COVID-19. Clones were sequenced by immunoSEQ multiplex PCR, and TCRdb holds only the in-frame ones, with some missing. Among about 14,000 clones listed, around nine tenths were seen once. Sequencing was carried out using peripheral blood. All receptors derive from a human donor in a cohort sampled during active COVID-19.

V is TRBV5-1 and J is TRBJ1-3; weak D call: TRBD1 (5 bases). The CDR3 runs 15 residues. The V gene lost 0 bases and the J gene lost 6 bases, with 13 bases spanning the gap. Germline V gene sequence: CDR1 SGHRS, CDR2 YFSETQ. The CDR3 DNA is TGCGCCAGCAGCTTGGTTGCAGGGTTCGAAAACACCATATATTTT. It translates to CASSLVAGFENTIYF.

The chain employs TRBV11-2 and TRBJ1-4; weak D call: TRBD1 (5 bases). Trimming removed 5 bases at V and 2 bases at J, with 12 bases between. The germline gives CDR1 SGHAT, CDR2 FQNNGV. This CDR3 contains 15 residues. CDR3 in amino acids: CASSAGTVTNEKLFF. The CDR3 DNA is TGTGCCAGCAGCGCTGGGACTGTGACTAATGAAAAACTGTTTTTT.

This clone was recorded once. In DNA form, the CDR3 reads TGTGCCAGCAGCCCAGCGACAGGAGCAAACTATGGCTACACCTTC. Translation: CASSPATGANYGYTF. The chain employs TRBV9 and TRBJ1-2; a weak D match, TRBD1 (6 bases). CDR1 and CDR2 from the germline V gene are SGDLS and YYNGEE. The V and J ends lost 4 bases and 2 bases respectively, with 15 bases between them. CDR3 size: 15 residues.

This clone was observed a few times. This chain links TRBV7-2 with TRBJ2-3; TRBD1 matches at 7 bases. J gave up 6 bases and V 3 bases, and 9 bases lay outside the gene matches. The CDR3 loop spans 15 amino acids. CDR1 and CDR2 (germline): SGHTA, FQGNSA. CDR3 loop: CASSFQTGHRDTQYF. In DNA, the CDR3 is TGTGCCAGCAGCTTTCAGACAGGGCATAGGGATACGCAGTATTTT.

This chain connects TRBV24-1 to TRBJ2-2, with D hard to call. Looked up from germline, CDR1 is KGHDR and CDR2 is SFDVKD. CDR3 size: 17 residues. The V and J ends lost 6 bases and 4 bases respectively, with 20 bases between them. In nucleotides, the CDR3 is TGTGCCACCAGTCCCATGCTACAAGACCCGGGCACCGGGGAGCTGTTTTTT. Its translation is CATSPMLQDPGTGELFF.

The gene calls are TRBV15 and TRBJ1-4; the match to TRBD1 covers 11 bases. This CDR3 spans 18 amino acids. From germline, CDR1 is LNHNV and CDR2 YYDKDF (reference sequence). V dropped 1 base and J dropped 11; count of bases not matched to a gene: 15. CDR3 amino acids: CATSRGGQGEGGTEKLFF. CDR3 coding DNA: TGTGCCACCAGCAGAGGGGGACAGGGGGAAGGTGGGACGGAGAAACTGTTTTTT.

The chain recombines TRBV5-6 with TRBJ2-7; 9 bases map to TRBD1. Germline trimming cut 5 bases from V and 4 bases from J; bases unmatched to any gene: 10. This CDR3 is built from 15 residues. Per the germline V gene, CDR1 is SGHDT and CDR2 is YYEEEE. The CDR3 spells CASRESWTGAYEQYF. For the CDR3, the DNA is TGTGCCAGCAGAGAAAGCTGGACAGGGGCGTACGAGCAGTACTTC.

The V call is TRBV27, the J call TRBJ2-5, with 13 bases identical to TRBD2. The ends lost 9 bases at V and 5 bases at J; junction bases unmatched: 6. CDR1 is MNHEY, CDR2 SMNVEV, per germline (reference sequence). The CDR3 totals 14 residues. CDR3 in DNA: TGTGCCAGAAGGACTAGCGGGAGAGGGGAGACCCAGTACTTC. Protein: CARRTSGRGETQYF.

V is TRBV28 and J is TRBJ1-1, with D perhaps TRBD1 (5 bases). This CDR3 comprises 14 residues. Germline loops: CDR1 MDHEN, CDR2 SYDVKM. V was clipped by 6 bases and J by 5 bases, with 16 bases between them. CDR3 loop: CASSPPRGWTEAFF. CDR3 sequence (DNA): TGTGCCAGCAGCCCTCCTCGGGGGTGGACTGAAGCTTTCTTT.

This chain uses TRBV6-5 with TRBJ1-1; D uncertain. Between the trimmed V and J ends, which lost 2 bases and 4 bases, there was a span of 17 bases. CDR1 and CDR2 from the germline V gene are MNHEY and SVGAGI. The CDR3 is 16 residues long. Here the CDR3 reads CASSYDIPSGGTEAFF. CDR3 sequence (DNA): TGTGCCAGCAGTTACGATATCCCCTCCGGCGGCACTGAAGCTTTCTTT.

The gene calls are TRBV4-1 and TRBJ2-1, with D possibly matching TRBD2 (6 bases). The CDR3 has 16 amino acids. V was pared by 6 bases and J by 2 bases, with 17 bases between. Per the germline V gene, CDR1 is MGHRA and CDR2 is YSYEKL. CDR3 bases: TGCGCCAGCAGAGGCGAACCGGGGGAAACCTACAATGAGCAGTTCTTC. Translated: CASRGEPGETYNEQFF.

The rearrangement links TRBV3-1 (or the pseudogene TRBV3-2) to TRBJ1-6; no reliable D call. The CDR3 contains 15 residues. CDR1 and CDR2 from the germline V gene are LGHDT and YNNKEL (reference sequence). V shed 3 bases and J shed 6 bases, with 12 bases lying between them. The CDR3 coding sequence is TGTGCCAGCAGCCAGGTCGGGGTTGGTAATTCACCCCTCCACTTT. As protein: CASSQVGVGNSPLHF.

This chain connects TRBV19 to TRBJ1-2; D is undetermined. The V end was cut by 7 bases, the J end by 4 bases, with 13 bases between. The CDR3 spans 13 residues. CDR1 and CDR2 (germline): LNHDA, SQIVND (reference sequence). This chain's CDR3 is CASMKVDRYGYTF. In nucleotides, the CDR3 is TGTGCCAGTATGAAAGTAGATCGCTATGGCTACACCTTC.

Only one count was recorded for this clone. One end of the junction varies from germline; a read error may be responsible. The rearrangement joins TRBV18 to TRBJ1-2, with D tentatively TRBD1 (6 bases). The CDR3 is 14 amino acids. Germline V lookup: CDR1 KGHSH, CDR2 LQKENI. The CDR3 sequence: CASSPRGTTYRYTF. The CDR3 DNA sequence: TGTGCCAGCTCACCGAGGGGGACAACCTATCGCTACACCTTC.

This clone was counted once. The genes are TRBV6-2 or TRBV6-3 and TRBJ2-5; D is perhaps TRBD2 (5 bases). The V end lost 2 bases, the J end lost 4 bases, and 14 bases lay between the germline ends. Germline loops: CDR1 MNHEY, CDR2 SVGEGT. The CDR3 is 15 residues long. The CDR3 sequence is CASSYLIDYTETQYF. The CDR3 DNA follows: TGTGCCAGCAGTTACCTGATCGACTACACAGAGACCCAGTACTTC.

The CDR3 reads CASSELGQITDTQYF. CDR3 nucleotides: TGTGCCAGCAGTGAACTGGGACAGATCACAGATACGCAGTATTTT. This chain links TRBV6-1 with TRBJ2-3, with 7 bases identical to TRBD1. This CDR3 comprises 15 residues. After removal of 2 bases from V and 2 bases from J, the junction contained 4 bases not matched to a gene. Per the germline V gene, CDR1 is MNHNS and CDR2 is SASEGT.

The J gene is TRBJ2-7, the V gene TRBV29-1; D is perhaps TRBD1 (6 bases). Between the trimmed V and J ends, which lost 5 bases and 2 bases, there was a span of 13 bases. CDR1 and CDR2 from the germline V gene are SQVTM and ANQGSEA. The CDR3 covers 13 residues. For the CDR3, the DNA is TGCAGCGTTCTAACAGGGAACACCTACGAGCAGTACTTC. This translates into CSVLTGNTYEQYF.

The chain carries TRBV28 and TRBJ1-1; D possibly corresponds to TRBD1 (5 bases). The CDR3 is made up of 15 amino acids. V was cut by 6 bases and J by 8 bases, with 22 bases left in between. Germline CDR1 is MDHEN and CDR2 is SYDVKM. The CDR3 DNA reads as TGTGCCAGCAGGGCAGGGTCGGTCGAGTCAACGGAAGCTTTCTTT. Its protein product is CASRAGSVESTEAFF.

The chain combines TRBV27 with TRBJ1-2; perhaps TRBD1 as D (5 bases). Germline V lookup: CDR1 MNHEY, CDR2 SMNVEV (reference sequence). The CDR3 has 13 amino acids. With 5 bases removed from V and 6 bases from J, the gap between germline ends came to 13 bases. The CDR3 nucleotides are TGTGCCAGCAGTCCCAGGGAACGCCATGGCTACACCTTC. The encoded protein is CASSPRERHGYTF.

The rearrangement joins TRBV28 to TRBJ2-3, with 10 nucleotides matching TRBD1. This CDR3 region has 16 residues. Germline V CDR1 and CDR2: MDHEN, SYDVKM. The junction had 5 bases not matched to a gene; V was cut back by 3 bases and J by 2 bases. The chain's CDR3 is CASSFPTGGPTDTQYF. DNA of the CDR3: TGTGCCAGCAGTTTCCCGACAGGGGGCCCCACAGATACGCAGTATTTT.

The CDR3: CASSFRDGDTEAFF. CDR3 DNA sequence: TGTGCCAGCAGTTTCAGGGATGGGGACACTGAAGCTTTCTTT. This rearrangement joins TRBV6-5 to TRBJ1-1; a weak D match, TRBD1 (5 bases). Germline CDR1 MNHEY, CDR2 SVGAGI. The V end was cut by 4 bases, the J end by 3 bases, with 12 bases between. The CDR3 loop spans 14 amino acids.

This sequence joins TRBV16 and TRBJ2-3; weak D call: TRBD1 (6 bases). Trimming removed 3 bases at V and 0 bases at J, with 19 bases between. The CDR3 extends over 18 amino acids. The germline V gene encodes CDR1 KGHSY and CDR2 FQNENV. The DNA of the CDR3 is TGTGCCAGCAGCCAGCCCCCGGGTGGGGGCACTAGCACAGATACGCAGTATTTT. It is translated as CASSQPPGGGTSTDTQYF. Full variable domain (outside the CDR3, taken from reference TRBV16 and TRBJ2-3): GEEVAQTPKHLVRGEGQKAKLYCAPIKGHSYVFWYQQVLKNEFKFLISFQNENVFDETGMPKERFSAKCLPNSPCSLEIQATKLEDSAVYFCASSQPPGGGTSTDTQYFGPGTRLTVL.

The chain is built from TRBV7-9 and TRBJ2-3; a weak D match, TRBD2 (6 bases). Per the germline V gene, CDR1 is SEHNR and CDR2 is FQNEAQ (reference sequence). CDR3 length: 14 amino acids. V lost 3 bases to trimming and J lost 7 bases, with 14 bases between them. The CDR3 loop is CASSLDGSGNTQYF. In nucleotides, the CDR3 is TGTGCCAGCAGCTTGGACGGGAGTGGAAATACGCAGTATTTT.

CDR3 protein: CASRRTGGLGELFF. The CDR3 DNA reads as TGTGCCAGCAGAAGAACAGGGGGTCTCGGGGAGCTGTTTTTT. The gene calls are TRBV7-3 and TRBJ2-2; the match to TRBD1 covers 8 bases. J lost 7 bases, V lost 6 bases, and 7 bases had no gene match. Germline CDR1 is SGHTA and CDR2 is FQGTGA. The length of the CDR3 is 14 residues.

The V call is TRBV2, the J call TRBJ2-5; 13 positions agree with TRBD2. V lost 6 bases, J lost 5 bases, and 12 bases stayed unmatched. Germline CDR1 SNHLY, CDR2 FYNNEI. The length of the CDR3 is 17 residues. The CDR3 DNA reads as TGTGCCAGCAGCGGGGGGGGACTAGCGGGATATCAGGAGACCCAGTACTTC. Its translation is CASSGGGLAGYQETQYF.